This section outlines one TCR beta chain sequence together with its context. Treatment specified: oral pan-JAK inhibitor, 5-10 mg twice daily. Researchers gathered lesional scalp punch biopsies and peripheral blood from patients with alopecia areata. Starting from PBMCs, sorting isolated CD4+ and CD8+ T cells. Sequencing used cDNA as its template, made by extracting RNA and reverse transcribing it. Sequencing used immunoSEQ multiplex PCR; TCRdb keeps in-frame clones, though not all of them. The table lists about 42,000 clones, about 71% of them singletons. These data are taken from a study of CD8+ T cells in alopecia areata. CDR3 size: 10 residues. Germline CDR1 SQVTM, CDR2 ANQGSEA. Trimming removed 1 base at V and 12 bases at J, with 9 bases between.

V is TRBV29-1 and J is TRBJ1-2, with a possible D match to TRBD1 (5 bases). The sequenced sample was CD8+ T cells sorted from blood, obtained at week 4, from a patient treated with tofacitinib. The clonotype was recovered from a human donor with alopecia areata. Here the CDR3 reads CSVEGTLHTF. As DNA, the CDR3 is TGCAGCGTTGAAGGGACATTGCACACCTTC.